The source of this T cell receptor beta chain is a study of T cells expressing NK-cell markers. Study as a whole: Sorted CD3+CD56+NKG2C+, CD3+CD56+NKG2C- and CD3+CD56-NKG2C+ T cells supplied TCR beta repertoires. Sequenced donors, eight in total, included seven who were HCMV-seropositive and one who was seronegative.

Looked up from germline, CDR1 is LGHNT and CDR2 is FRNRAP. The CDR3 runs 13 residues. TCRdb re-called the 5' RACE reads and gives one entry per CDR3 protein, without DNA. This sample's clone table lists a few hundred thousand distinct CDR3 sequences. The sequence was collected from a man between 18 and 69 years old in good health. Input material: blood T cells: a sorted CD56 or NKG2C T cell subset, CD4+ or CD8+ T cells, or bulk PBMC T cells (not recorded which). V and J are TRBV12-5 and TRBJ2-3; TCRdb outputs TRBD2, but without DNA this stays unchecked. Here the CDR3 reads CASRTSPADTQYF.